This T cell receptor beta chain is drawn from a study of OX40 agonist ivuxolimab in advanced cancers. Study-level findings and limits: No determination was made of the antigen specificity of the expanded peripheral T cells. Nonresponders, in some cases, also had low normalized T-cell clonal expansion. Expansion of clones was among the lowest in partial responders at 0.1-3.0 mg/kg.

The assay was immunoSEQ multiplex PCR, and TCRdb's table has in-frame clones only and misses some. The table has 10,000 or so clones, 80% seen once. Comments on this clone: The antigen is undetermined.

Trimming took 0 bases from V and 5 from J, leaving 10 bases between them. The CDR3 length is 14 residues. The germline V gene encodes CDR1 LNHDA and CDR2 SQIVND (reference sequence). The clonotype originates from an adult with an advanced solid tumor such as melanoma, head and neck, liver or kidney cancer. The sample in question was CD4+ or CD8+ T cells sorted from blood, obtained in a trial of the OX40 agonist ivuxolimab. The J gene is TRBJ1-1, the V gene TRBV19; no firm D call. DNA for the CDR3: TGTGCCAGTAGTATAGATTGGACTCGAACTGAAGCTTTCTTT. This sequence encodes CASSIDWTRTEAFF.